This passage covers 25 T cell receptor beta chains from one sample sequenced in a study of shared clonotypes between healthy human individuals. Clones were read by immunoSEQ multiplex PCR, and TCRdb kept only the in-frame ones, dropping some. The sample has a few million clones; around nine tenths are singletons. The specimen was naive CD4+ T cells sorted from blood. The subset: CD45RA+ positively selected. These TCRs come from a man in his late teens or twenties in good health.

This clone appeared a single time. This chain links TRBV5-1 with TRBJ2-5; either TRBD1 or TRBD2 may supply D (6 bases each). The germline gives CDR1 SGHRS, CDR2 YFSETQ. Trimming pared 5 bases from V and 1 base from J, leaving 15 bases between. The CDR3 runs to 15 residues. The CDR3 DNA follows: TGCGCCAGCAGGGGGGGACAAACAGTCCAAGAGACCCAGTACTTC. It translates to CASRGGQTVQETQYF.

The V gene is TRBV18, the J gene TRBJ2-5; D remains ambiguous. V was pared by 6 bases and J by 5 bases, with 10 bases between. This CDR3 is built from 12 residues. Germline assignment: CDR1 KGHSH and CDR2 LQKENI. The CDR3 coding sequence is TGTGCCAGCTCGCGAGGATCCGAGACCCAGTACTTC. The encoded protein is CASSRGSETQYF. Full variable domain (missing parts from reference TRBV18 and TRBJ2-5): NAGVMQNPRHLVRRRGQEARLRCSPMKGHSHVYWYRQLPEEGLKFMVYLQKENIIDESGMPKERFSAEFPKEGPSILRIQQVVRGDSAAYFCASSRGSETQYFGPGTRLLVL.

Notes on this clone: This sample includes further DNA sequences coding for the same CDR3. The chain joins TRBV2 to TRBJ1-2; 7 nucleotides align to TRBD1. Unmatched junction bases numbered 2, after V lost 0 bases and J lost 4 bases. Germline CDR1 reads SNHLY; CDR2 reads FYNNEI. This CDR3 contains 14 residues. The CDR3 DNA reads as TGTGCCAGCAGTGAAGCACAGGGGACCTATGGCTACACCTTC. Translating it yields CASSEAQGTYGYTF.

The CDR3 region is CASSPNRAYEQYF. CDR3 DNA: TGTGCCAGCTCACCAAACAGGGCCTACGAGCAGTACTTC. The rearrangement uses TRBV18 and TRBJ2-7, with D possibly matching TRBD1 (6 bases). V was cut by 2 bases and J by 2 bases, with 7 bases left in between. Germline CDR1 and CDR2: KGHSH and LQKENI. CDR3 length: 13 residues.

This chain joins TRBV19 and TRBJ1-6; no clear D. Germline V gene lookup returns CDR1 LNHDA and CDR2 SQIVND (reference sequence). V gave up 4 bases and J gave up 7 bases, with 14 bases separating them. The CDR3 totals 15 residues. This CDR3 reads CASSTLKGDNSPLHF. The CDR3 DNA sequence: TGTGCCAGTAGTACCCTGAAGGGCGACAATTCACCCCTCCACTTT.

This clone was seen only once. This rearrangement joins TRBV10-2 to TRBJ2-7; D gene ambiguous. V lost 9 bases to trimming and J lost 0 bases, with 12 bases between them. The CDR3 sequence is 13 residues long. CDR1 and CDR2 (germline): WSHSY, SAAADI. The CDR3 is CASSLGVSYEQYF. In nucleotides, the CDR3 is TGCGCCAGTAGTCTTGGGGTCTCCTACGAGCAGTACTTC.

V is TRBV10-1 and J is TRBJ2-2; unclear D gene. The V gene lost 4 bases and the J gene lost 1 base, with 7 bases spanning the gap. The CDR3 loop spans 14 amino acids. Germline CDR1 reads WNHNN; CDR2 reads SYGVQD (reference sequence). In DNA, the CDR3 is TGCGCCAGCAGTGTTATGAGGAACACCGGGGAGCTGTTTTTT. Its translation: CASSVMRNTGELFF.

The CDR3 spells CASSPPVGVLQETQYF. CDR3 nucleotides: TGTGCCAGCTCACCCCCTGTGGGGGTACTCCAAGAGACCCAGTACTTC. The chain is built from TRBV18 and TRBJ2-5, with D tentatively TRBD1 or TRBD2 (5 bases each). Germline loops: CDR1 KGHSH, CDR2 LQKENI. This CDR3 is 16 amino acids long. The V gene lost 3 bases and the J gene lost 1 base, with 15 bases spanning the gap.

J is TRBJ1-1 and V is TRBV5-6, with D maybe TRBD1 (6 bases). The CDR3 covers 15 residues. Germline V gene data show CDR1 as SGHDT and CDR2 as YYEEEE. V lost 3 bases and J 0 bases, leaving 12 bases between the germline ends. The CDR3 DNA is TGTGCCAGCAGCTCGGCAGGGGAACTGAACACTGAAGCTTTCTTT. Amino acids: CASSSAGELNTEAFF. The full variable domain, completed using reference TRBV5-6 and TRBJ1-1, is DAGVTQSPTHLIKTRGQQVTLRCSPKSGHDTVSWYQQALGQGPQFIFQYYEEEERQRGNFPDRFSGHQFPNYSSELNVNALLLGDSALYLCASSSAGELNTEAFFGQGTRLTVV.

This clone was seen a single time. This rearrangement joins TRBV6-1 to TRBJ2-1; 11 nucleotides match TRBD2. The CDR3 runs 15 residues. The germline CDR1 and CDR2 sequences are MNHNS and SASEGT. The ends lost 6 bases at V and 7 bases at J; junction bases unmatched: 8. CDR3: CASRPTSGNSNEQFF. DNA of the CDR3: TGTGCCAGCAGACCGACTAGCGGGAATTCAAATGAGCAGTTCTTC.

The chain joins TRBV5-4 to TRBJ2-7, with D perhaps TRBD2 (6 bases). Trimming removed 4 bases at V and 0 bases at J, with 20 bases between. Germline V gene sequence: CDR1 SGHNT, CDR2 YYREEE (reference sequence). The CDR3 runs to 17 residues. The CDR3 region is CASSPGGRRGTSYEQYF. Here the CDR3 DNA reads TGTGCCAGCAGCCCTGGGGGGAGGCGGGGAACCTCCTACGAGCAGTACTTC.

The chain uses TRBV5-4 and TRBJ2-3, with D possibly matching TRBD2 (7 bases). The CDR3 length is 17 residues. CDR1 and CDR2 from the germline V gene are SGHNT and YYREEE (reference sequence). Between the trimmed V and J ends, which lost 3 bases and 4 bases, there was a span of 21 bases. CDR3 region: CASSSLGGAVLADTQYF. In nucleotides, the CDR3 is TGTGCCAGCAGCTCCCTGGGGGGGGCCGTTCTGGCAGATACGCAGTATTTT. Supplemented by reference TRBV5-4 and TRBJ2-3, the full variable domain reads ETGVTQSPTHLIKTRGQQVTLRCSSQSGHNTVSWYQQALGQGPQFIFQYYREEENGRGNFPPRFSGLQFPNYSSELNVNALELDDSALYLCASSSLGGAVLADTQYFGPGTRLTVL.

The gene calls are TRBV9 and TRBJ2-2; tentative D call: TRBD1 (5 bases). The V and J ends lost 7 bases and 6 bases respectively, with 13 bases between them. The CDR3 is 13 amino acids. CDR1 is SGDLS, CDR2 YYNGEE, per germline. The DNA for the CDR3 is TGTGCCAGCCCAACCCTAGGGGCCGGGGAGCTGTTTTTT. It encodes CASPTLGAGELFF.

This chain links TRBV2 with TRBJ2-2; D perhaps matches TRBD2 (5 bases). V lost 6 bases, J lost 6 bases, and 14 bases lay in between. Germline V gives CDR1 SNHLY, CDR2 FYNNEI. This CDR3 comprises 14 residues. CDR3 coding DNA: TGTGCCAGCAGGAAAACTAGTGCCGCCGGGGAGCTGTTTTTT. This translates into CASRKTSAAGELFF.

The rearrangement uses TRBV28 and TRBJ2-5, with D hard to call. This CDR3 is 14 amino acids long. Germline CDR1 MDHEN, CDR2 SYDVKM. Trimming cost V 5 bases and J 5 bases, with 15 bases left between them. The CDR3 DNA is TGTGCCAGCAGTGACCCCCAGGTGGTCGAGACCCAGTACTTC. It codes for CASSDPQVVETQYF.

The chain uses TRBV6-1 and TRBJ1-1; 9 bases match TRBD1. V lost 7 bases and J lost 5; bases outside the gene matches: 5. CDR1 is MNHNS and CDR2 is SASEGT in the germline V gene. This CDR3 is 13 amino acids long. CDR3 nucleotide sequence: TGTGCCAGCACTCCGGACAGGGGTACTGAAGCTTTCTTT. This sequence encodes CASTPDRGTEAFF.

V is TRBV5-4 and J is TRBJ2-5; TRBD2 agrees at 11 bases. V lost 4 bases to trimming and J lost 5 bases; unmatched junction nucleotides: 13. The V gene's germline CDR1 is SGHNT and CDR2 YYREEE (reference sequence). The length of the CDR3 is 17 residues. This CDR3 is CASSTTALAGGPETQYF. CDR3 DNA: TGTGCCAGCAGCACGACGGCCTTAGCGGGGGGGCCGGAGACCCAGTACTTC.

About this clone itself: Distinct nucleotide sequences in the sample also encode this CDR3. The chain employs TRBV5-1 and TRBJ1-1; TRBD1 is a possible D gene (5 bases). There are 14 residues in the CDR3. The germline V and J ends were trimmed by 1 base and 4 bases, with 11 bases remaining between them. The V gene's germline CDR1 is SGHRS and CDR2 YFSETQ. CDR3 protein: CASSLRQGGTEAFF. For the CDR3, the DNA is TGCGCCAGCAGCTTGAGGCAGGGAGGCACTGAAGCTTTCTTT.

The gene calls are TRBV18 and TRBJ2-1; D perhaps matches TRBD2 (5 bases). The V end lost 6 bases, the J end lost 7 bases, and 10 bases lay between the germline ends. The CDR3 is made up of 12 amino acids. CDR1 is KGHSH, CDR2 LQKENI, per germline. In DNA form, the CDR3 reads TGTGCCAGCTCCGGGGAAGGAAATGAGCAGTTCTTC. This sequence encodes CASSGEGNEQFF.

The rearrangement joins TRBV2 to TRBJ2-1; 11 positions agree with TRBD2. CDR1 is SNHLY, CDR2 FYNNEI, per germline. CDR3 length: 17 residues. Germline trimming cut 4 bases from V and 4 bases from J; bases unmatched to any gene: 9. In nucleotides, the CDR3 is TGTGCCAGCAGTGTCCCAATTCTAGCGGGAGGTTACAATGAGCAGTTCTTC. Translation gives CASSVPILAGGYNEQFF.

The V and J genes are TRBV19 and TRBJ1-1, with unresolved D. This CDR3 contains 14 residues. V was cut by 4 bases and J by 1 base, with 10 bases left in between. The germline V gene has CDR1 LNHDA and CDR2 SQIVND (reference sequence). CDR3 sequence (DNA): TGTGCCAGTAGTAATTGGGCAGAGAACACTGAAGCTTTCTTT. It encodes CASSNWAENTEAFF.

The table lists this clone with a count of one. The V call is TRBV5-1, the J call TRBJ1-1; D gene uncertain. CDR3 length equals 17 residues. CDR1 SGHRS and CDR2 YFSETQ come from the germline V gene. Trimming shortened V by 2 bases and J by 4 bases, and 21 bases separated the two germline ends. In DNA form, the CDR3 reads TGCGCCAGCAGCTTAGGGAATTCAAGGAGGGATGGCACTGAAGCTTTCTTT. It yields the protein CASSLGNSRRDGTEAFF. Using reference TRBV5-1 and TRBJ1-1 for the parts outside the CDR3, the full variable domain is KAGVTQTPRYLIKTRGQQVTLSCSPISGHRSVSWYQQTPGQGLQFLFEYFSETQRNKGNFPGRFSGRQFSNSRSEMNVSTLELGDSALYLCASSLGNSRRDGTEAFFGQGTRLTVV.

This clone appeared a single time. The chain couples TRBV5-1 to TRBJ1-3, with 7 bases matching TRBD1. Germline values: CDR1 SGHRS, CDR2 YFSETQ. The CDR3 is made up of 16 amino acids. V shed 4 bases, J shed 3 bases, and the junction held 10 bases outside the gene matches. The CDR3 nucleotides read TGCGCCAGCAGCCGAGTAGGGGGCGAATATGGAAACACCATATATTTT. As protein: CASSRVGGEYGNTIYF. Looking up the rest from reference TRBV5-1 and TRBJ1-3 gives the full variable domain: KAGVTQTPRYLIKTRGQQVTLSCSPISGHRSVSWYQQTPGQGLQFLFEYFSETQRNKGNFPGRFSGRQFSNSRSEMNVSTLELGDSALYLCASSRVGGEYGNTIYFGEGSWLTVV.

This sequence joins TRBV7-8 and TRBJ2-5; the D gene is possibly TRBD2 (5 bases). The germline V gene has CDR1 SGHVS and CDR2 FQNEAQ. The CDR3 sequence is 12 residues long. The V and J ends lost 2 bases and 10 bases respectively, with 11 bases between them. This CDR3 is CASSLRTGNQYF. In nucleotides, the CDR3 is TGTGCCAGCAGCTTAAGAACGGGGAACCAGTACTTC.

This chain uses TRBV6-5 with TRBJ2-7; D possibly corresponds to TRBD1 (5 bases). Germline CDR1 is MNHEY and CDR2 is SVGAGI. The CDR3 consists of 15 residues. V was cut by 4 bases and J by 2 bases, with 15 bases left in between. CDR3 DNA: TGTGCCAGCAGTTTACAGGCTACACCGACCTACGAGCAGTACTTC. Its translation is CASSLQATPTYEQYF.